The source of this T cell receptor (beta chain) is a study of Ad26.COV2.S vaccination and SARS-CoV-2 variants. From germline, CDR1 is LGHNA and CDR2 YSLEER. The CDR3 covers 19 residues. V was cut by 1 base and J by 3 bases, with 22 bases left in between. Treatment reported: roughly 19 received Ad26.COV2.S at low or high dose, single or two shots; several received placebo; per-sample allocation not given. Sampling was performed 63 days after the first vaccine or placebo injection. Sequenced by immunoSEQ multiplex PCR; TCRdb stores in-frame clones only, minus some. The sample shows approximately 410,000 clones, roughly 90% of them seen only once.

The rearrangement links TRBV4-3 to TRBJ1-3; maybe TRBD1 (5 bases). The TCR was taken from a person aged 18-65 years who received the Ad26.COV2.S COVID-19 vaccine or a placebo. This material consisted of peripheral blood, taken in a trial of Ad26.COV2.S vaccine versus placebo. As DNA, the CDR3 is TGCGCCAGCAGCCAAGGTCCTCGAGGGCCGGGGGGAGGTGGAAACACCATATATTTT. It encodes CASSQGPRGPGGGGNTIYF.